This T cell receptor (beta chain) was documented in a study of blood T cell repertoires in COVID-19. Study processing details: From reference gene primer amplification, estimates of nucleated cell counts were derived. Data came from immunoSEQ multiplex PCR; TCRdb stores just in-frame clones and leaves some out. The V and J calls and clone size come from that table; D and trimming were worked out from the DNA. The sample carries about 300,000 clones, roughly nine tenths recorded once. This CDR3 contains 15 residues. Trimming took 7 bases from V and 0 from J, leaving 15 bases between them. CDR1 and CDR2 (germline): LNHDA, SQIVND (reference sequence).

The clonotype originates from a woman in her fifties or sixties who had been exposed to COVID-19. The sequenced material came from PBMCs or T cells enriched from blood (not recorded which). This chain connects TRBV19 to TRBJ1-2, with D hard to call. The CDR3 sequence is CASNNRGAANYGYTF. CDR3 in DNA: TGTGCCAGTAATAATAGAGGAGCGGCTAACTATGGCTACACCTTC.